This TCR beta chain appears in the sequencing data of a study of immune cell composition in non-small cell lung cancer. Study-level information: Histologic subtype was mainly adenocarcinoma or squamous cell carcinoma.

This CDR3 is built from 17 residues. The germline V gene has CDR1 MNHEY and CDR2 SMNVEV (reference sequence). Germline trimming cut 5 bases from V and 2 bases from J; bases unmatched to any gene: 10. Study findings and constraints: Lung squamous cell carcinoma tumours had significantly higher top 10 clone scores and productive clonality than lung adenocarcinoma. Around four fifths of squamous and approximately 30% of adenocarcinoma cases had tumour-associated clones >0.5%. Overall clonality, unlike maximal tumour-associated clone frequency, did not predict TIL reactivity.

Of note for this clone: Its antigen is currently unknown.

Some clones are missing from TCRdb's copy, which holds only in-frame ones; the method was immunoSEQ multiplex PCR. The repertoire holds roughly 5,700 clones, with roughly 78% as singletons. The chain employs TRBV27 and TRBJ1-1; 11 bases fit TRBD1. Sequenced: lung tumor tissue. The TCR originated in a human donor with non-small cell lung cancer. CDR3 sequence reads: CASSGGTGGDINTEAFF. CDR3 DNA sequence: TGTGCCAGCAGTGGAGGGACAGGGGGTGATATTAACACTGAAGCTTTCTTT.